This T cell receptor (beta chain) emerged from a study of blood T cell repertoires in COVID-19. Germline CDR1 MNHEY, CDR2 SVGEGT. Trimming left V 6 bases short and J 9 bases short, with 9 bases between. CDR3 length: 11 residues. This table comes from immunoSEQ multiplex PCR, and its TCRdb copy is limited to in-frame clones, with some not included. The table shows some 90,000 clones, with around 86% occurring only once. The sample comprised peripheral blood. The chain uses TRBV6-2 or TRBV6-3 and TRBJ2-1; D might be TRBD1 (5 bases). The sequence derives from a human donor in a cohort sampled during active COVID-19. In DNA, the CDR3 is TGTGCCAGCAGCCCCAGGGTTGAGCAGTTCTTC. It yields the protein CASSPRVEQFF.